Listed here is a single T cell receptor beta chain. V was clipped by 4 bases and J by 0 bases, with 7 bases between them. This CDR3 has 14 amino acids. The V gene's germline CDR1 is LNHNV and CDR2 YYDKDF (reference sequence). These data belong to a study of CD8 T cells in Susac syndrome. RNA in amounts of roughly 0.5 to 1 ug was reverse transcribed with random hexamers. Multiplex immunoSEQ PCR targeted 54 Vbeta and 13 Jbeta TCR beta segments. MiXCR, run by TCRdb on the immunoSEQ multiplex PCR reads, gives a single entry per CDR3 protein. This table has more than 150,000 distinct CDR3 sequences, just under 97% appearing once. The sequenced target, TCR beta, came from blood CD8+ and CD4+ T cells.

The TCR sequence derives from a human donor with multiple sclerosis. Sample: CD8+ T cells from PBMCs. The chain employs TRBV15 and TRBJ2-4; D remains unclear. The DNA for the CDR3 is TGTGCCACCAGCACCGACCTAGCCAAAAACATTCAGTACTTC. This gives the protein CATSTDLAKNIQYF.